The 5 T cell receptor beta chains listed next were all sequenced from one sample in a study of cytomegalovirus exposure and HLA in healthy donors (dated by TCRdb to 2016 to 2017). Library preparation used the immunoSEQ multiplex PCR assay. TCRdb carries this immuneACCESS record with in-frame sequences only. Its versions omit some clonotypes, under half of them owing to an unresolved V gene in the studies checked, with the rest unexplained. The sample profile shows some 180,000 clones; roughly three quarters of them were found once. The ten largest clonotypes hold 1% to 1.5% of the sample. The sample consisted of PBMCs. Every receptor here comes from a woman younger than 45 in good health and CMV-seronegative.

CDR3 protein: CASSFDLSLNTEAFF. CDR3 DNA: TGCGCCAGCAGCTTCGATCTGAGCCTGAACACTGAAGCTTTCTTT. The chain combines TRBV5-1 with TRBJ1-1; no definite D call. Germline-derived CDR1 and CDR2 are SGHRS and YFSETQ. The length of the CDR3 is 15 residues. V lost 2 bases and J lost 0, with 11 bases in between.

This chain links TRBV5-6 with TRBJ1-2; D not resolved. This CDR3 contains 13 residues. Trimming cost V 0 bases and J 3 bases, with 6 bases left between them. Germline loops: CDR1 SGHDT, CDR2 YYEEEE. CDR3 loop: CASSLDSYYGYTF. The CDR3 DNA follows: TGTGCCAGCAGCTTGGACAGCTACTATGGCTACACCTTC.

V is TRBV18 and J is TRBJ1-5; D not certain. The V end lost 3 bases, the J end lost 1 base, and 19 bases lay between the germline ends. The CDR3 is 18 amino acids. Germline V gene lookup returns CDR1 KGHSH and CDR2 LQKENI. CDR3 sequence reads: CASSPGGLGDGSNQPQHF. The CDR3 bases are TGTGCCAGCTCACCTGGAGGGTTGGGAGATGGAAGCAATCAGCCCCAGCATTTT.

The genes are TRBV10-3 and TRBJ1-1, with 7 bases matching TRBD1. This CDR3 has 16 amino acids. In germline, CDR1 is ENHRY, CDR2 SYGVKD. V shed 3 bases and J 4 bases; nucleotides not matched to a gene: 11. CDR3 in amino acids: CAISDPPGTASTEAFF. Written as DNA, the CDR3 is TGTGCCATCAGTGATCCCCCCGGGACAGCCTCCACTGAAGCTTTCTTT.

This clone appeared once. The genes are TRBV14 and TRBJ2-1, with 12 bases that match TRBD2. V lost 0 bases, J lost 7 bases, and 19 bases stayed unmatched. Germline assignment: CDR1 SGHDN and CDR2 FVKESK. CDR3 length equals 21 residues. Here the CDR3 DNA reads TGTGCCAGCAGCCAAGATGGTACAGACTTTCCTCTAGCGGGAGGGAGAAATGAGCAGTTCTTC. Its protein is CASSQDGTDFPLAGGRNEQFF.